Listed below are T cell receptor beta chains from one sample, sequenced in a study of response to subunit inactivated influenza vaccine. TCRdb itself ran the RT-PCR reads through MiXCR, one entry per CDR3 protein. The repertoire consists of 500,000 or so distinct CDR3 sequences, with 9.5% to 12% occurring once and the leading ten covering about an eighth. The specimen was PBMCs from blood, collected 45 days after vaccination. The receptors stem from a man in his forties or fifties who received an inactivated influenza vaccine. CDR3s include the opening cysteine and the closing phenylalanine or tryptophan. Fields, in order: D gene, clone size, V gene, J gene, CDR3 protein, CDR3 DNA. A D gene is named only where the DNA matches it firmly. Only part of the rows carry a size: once, few, many, or a class if the clone is expanded.

D: TRBD1; size: many; V: TRBV12-3/TRBV12-4; J: TRBJ1-2; CDR3: CASSSPGQGRYGYTF; DNA: TGTGCCAGCAGTTCCCCCGGACAGGGACGCTATGGCTACACCTTC
D: NA; size: few; V: TRBV7-2; J: TRBJ2-7; CDR3: CASSLNSRSYEQYF; DNA: TGTGCCAGCAGCTTAAACTCCAGATCCTACGAGCAGTACTTC
D: TRBD2; size: few; V: TRBV29-1; J: TRBJ2-5; CDR3: CSVEERGRPSGRTWQETQYF; DNA: TGCAGCGTTGAAGAACGGGGGAGGCCTAGCGGGAGGACCTGGCAAGAGACCCAGTACTTC
D: TRBD1; size: NA; V: TRBV11-2; J: TRBJ1-4; CDR3: CASSLRSTGMEKLFF; DNA: TGTGCCAGCAGCCTACGATCGACAGGGATGGAAAAACTGTTTTTT
D: TRBD1; size: NA; V: TRBV9; J: TRBJ2-5; CDR3: CASSANRGRETQYF; DNA: TGTGCCAGCAGCGCTAACAGGGGGAGAGAGACCCAGTACTTC
D: NA; size: NA; V: TRBV18; J: TRBJ2-2; CDR3: CASSPLEYAGELFF; DNA: TGTGCCAGCTCACCCCTGGAGTACGCCGGGGAGCTGTTTTTT
D: NA; size: NA; V: TRBV29-1; J: TRBJ2-2; CDR3: CSVRAGTDTGELFF; DNA: TGCAGCGTGAGGGCAGGGACGGACACCGGGGAGCTGTTTTTT
D: NA; size: few; V: TRBV5-1; J: TRBJ1-1; CDR3: CASSRGGETEAFF; DNA: TGCGCCAGCAGCCGGGGTGGGGAGACTGAAGCTTTCTTT
D: TRBD1; size: NA; V: TRBV20-1; J: TRBJ1-2; CDR3: CSARVTGMDYGYTF; DNA: TGCAGTGCTAGAGTGACAGGGATGGACTATGGCTACACCTTC
D: NA; size: few; V: TRBV20-1; J: TRBJ2-7; CDR3: CSAIMGISSYEQYF; DNA: TGCAGTGCTATAATGGGGATAAGCTCCTACGAGCAGTACTTC
D: NA; size: NA; V: TRBV20-1; J: TRBJ2-3; CDR3: CSARDYASTDTQYF; DNA: TGCAGTGCTCGTGACTACGCTAGCACAGATACGCAGTATTTT
D: NA; size: NA; V: TRBV18; J: TRBJ2-2; CDR3: CASSPWDTGELFF; DNA: TGTGCCAGCTCACCGTGGGACACCGGGGAGCTGTTTTTT
D: TRBD2; size: NA; V: TRBV3-1; J: TRBJ2-5; CDR3: CASSSSGRETQYF; DNA: TGTGCCAGCTCTTCTAGCGGGAGGGAGACCCAGTACTTC
D: NA; size: few; V: TRBV20-1; J: TRBJ2-5; CDR3: CSASNAADHQETQYF; DNA: TGCAGTGCTAGTAATGCAGCTGATCACCAAGAGACCCAGTACTTC
D: TRBD2; size: NA; V: TRBV7-3; J: TRBJ2-3; CDR3: CASSQGAGGFTDTQYF; DNA: TGTGCCAGCAGCCAAGGAGCGGGAGGGTTCACAGATACGCAGTATTTT
D: NA; size: many; V: TRBV4-3; J: TRBJ2-3; CDR3: CASSQDGRSTDTQYF; DNA: TGCGCCAGCAGCCAAGATGGGCGTAGCACAGATACGCAGTATTTT
D: NA; size: many; V: TRBV15; J: TRBJ1-1; CDR3: CATSSTPGQKAFF; DNA: TGTGCCACCAGCAGCACTCCGGGGCAAAAAGCTTTCTTT